This entry features one T cell receptor (beta chain) sequence. Repertoires were generated with immunoSEQ multiplex PCR, while TCRdb's copy carries only in-frame clones and drops some. The sample carries 730,000 or so clones, approximately 79% recorded once. The V gene lost 4 bases and the J gene lost 0 bases, with 13 bases spanning the gap. Germline lookup yields CDR1 LGHNA and CDR2 YNFKEQ. The CDR3 totals 15 residues. This specimen comes from a study of shared clonotypes between healthy human individuals. Material for sequencing was memory CD4+ T cells sorted from blood. Subset defined: CD45RA-negative fraction. This TCR came from a woman in her 30s in good health. The chain has TRBV4-2 and TRBJ2-7; D gene ambiguous. The CDR3 DNA reads TGTGCCAGCAGCCCTCGTTTGGGCCACTCCTACGAGCAGTACTTC. This sequence encodes CASSPRLGHSYEQYF.